This is a list of T cell receptor beta chains from one sample in a study of radiotherapy plus CTLA-4 blockade in lung cancer. This table comes from immunoSEQ multiplex PCR, and its TCRdb copy is limited to in-frame clones, with some not included. The sample contains fewer than 65,000 clones, roughly 79% of which appear only once. This sample comprised peripheral blood, obtained from a patient treated with radiotherapy plus ipilimumab. These receptors all come from a human donor with non-small cell lung cancer whose response to radiotherapy plus ipilimumab could not be evaluated. Both conserved end residues are part of each CDR3. D genes are given only for firm matches. Some rows mark clone size as missing; the rest say once, few, many or name a class of expanded clone.

CDR3 DNA,CDR3 protein,clone size,D gene,J gene,V gene
TGTGCCAGCAGTTTAAGGATTCCAGGGAACACTGAAGCTTTCTTT,CASSLRIPGNTEAFF,.,.,TRBJ1-1,TRBV28
TGTGCCACCGGTGTTGGCGGGGAGCTGTTTTTT,CATGVGGELFF,.,.,TRBJ2-2,TRBV6-6
TGTGCCAGCAGCGTTCAGGTGGCCACTGAAGCTTTCTTT,CASSVQVATEAFF,.,.,TRBJ1-1,TRBV9
TGCGCCAGCAGCTCCTCGGACAGGAGCCAAGAGACCCAGTACTTC,CASSSSDRSQETQYF,few,TRBD1,TRBJ2-5,TRBV7-9
TGTGCCAGCAGTTCCCCGACACTGAGCTCTGGAAACACCATATATTTT,CASSSPTLSSGNTIYF,.,.,TRBJ1-3,TRBV6-5
TGTGCCAGCAGTCGGACAGGGGGAAACACCATATATTTT,CASSRTGGNTIYF,.,TRBD1,TRBJ1-3,TRBV6-5
TGTGCCAGTAGTGAGGGCGGGGGACGACAAGAGACCCAGTACTTC,CASSEGGGRQETQYF,.,TRBD2,TRBJ2-5,TRBV19
TGCGCCACCTTGGGGACCACAGGGGGGAACCGTGGTGAAAAACTGTTTTTT,CATLGTTGGNRGEKLFF,.,TRBD1,TRBJ1-4,TRBV5-1
TGCGCCAGCAGCCGGCGGGACGGAACTAGCACAGATACGCAGTATTTT,CASSRRDGTSTDTQYF,.,.,TRBJ2-3,TRBV5-1
TGCGCCAGCAGCCCCGGGACTAGCGGGCCTTTGCACATTCAGTACTTC,CASSPGTSGPLHIQYF,.,TRBD2,TRBJ2-4,TRBV5-1
TGTGCCAGCAGTTCACAGGGGGCTGGCCAGCCCCAGCATTTT,CASSSQGAGQPQHF,once,TRBD1,TRBJ1-5,TRBV27
TGTGCCAGCAGCCAAGCGGGGACAGGGACGGCAGTTACCCAAGAGACCCAGTACTTC,CASSQAGTGTAVTQETQYF,.,TRBD1,TRBJ2-5,TRBV7-6
TGTGCCAGCAGCTTTTGGATAGCGGGAAAGGGACGCAATGAGCAGTTCTTC,CASSFWIAGKGRNEQFF,.,TRBD2,TRBJ2-1,TRBV7-9
TGTGCCAGCAGTACCCCGACAGGTGGTGAACACTTC,CASSTPTGGEHF,few,.,TRBJ2-7,TRBV6-5
TGTGCCAGCAGCCCAGCGGGGGGGAGCTCCTACGAGCAGTACTTC,CASSPAGGSSYEQYF,.,TRBD2,TRBJ2-7,TRBV7-9
TGTGCCACCTCCGGGGTTGGAACTGAAGCTTTCTTT,CATSGVGTEAFF,.,.,TRBJ1-1,TRBV2
TGTGCCAGCGAGACCGGGACAGGGGCAATGGGGCCCCAGCATTTT,CASETGTGAMGPQHF,.,TRBD1,TRBJ1-5,TRBV19
TGTGCCATCGGGGCCGGGACATTCCCCTCTGGGGCCAACGTCCTGACTTTC,CAIGAGTFPSGANVLTF,.,.,TRBJ2-6,TRBV10-3
TGCAGCGTTGAAGATCAACAGAGAGCTTTCTTT,CSVEDQQRAFF,.,.,TRBJ1-1,TRBV29-1
TGTGCCAGCAGCTTGGTCGGCTCGGGAGAGCAGTACTTC,CASSLVGSGEQYF,.,.,TRBJ2-5,TRBV5-4
TGTGCCAGCAGCTACAGGGAAGGCACTGAAGCTTTCTTT,CASSYREGTEAFF,.,.,TRBJ1-1,TRBV11-3
TGCGCCAGCAGCCGGGGGAGCTCCTACGAGCAGTACTTC,CASSRGSSYEQYF,.,.,TRBJ2-7,TRBV5-1
TGCAGCGTTGAAGAGGCAGGGCGAGCCTACGAGCAGTACTTC,CSVEEAGRAYEQYF,once,.,TRBJ2-7,TRBV29-1
TGTGCCATCAGTGGGGGCGGATCCACCTCCTACGAGCAGTACTTC,CAISGGGSTSYEQYF,.,.,TRBJ2-7,TRBV10-3
TGTGCCAGCAGCCGGGACACCCAAAGTGGCAACATTCAGTACTTC,CASSRDTQSGNIQYF,.,.,TRBJ2-4,TRBV7-2
TGTGCCAGCAGTGCGGGCAGGGGATTCGGCTACACCTTC,CASSAGRGFGYTF,.,.,TRBJ1-2,TRBV2
TGTGCCAGCAGCATTCCCTCCTATGGCTACACCTTC,CASSIPSYGYTF,.,.,TRBJ1-2,TRBV7-2
TGTGCCACCTCCCCAGTGACTAATGAAAAACTGTTTTTT,CATSPVTNEKLFF,.,.,TRBJ1-4,TRBV6-1
TGTGCCAGTTCGCCGGGACAGGGTACAGATACGCAGTATTTT,CASSPGQGTDTQYF,.,TRBD1,TRBJ2-3,TRBV19
TGTGCCAGCAGTGCAACAGGGGGCCCTCAGCCCCAGCATTTT,CASSATGGPQPQHF,.,TRBD1,TRBJ1-5,TRBV6-1
TGTGCCAGCAGCTTAGGGCTAGCGAGTTCCTACGAGCAGTACTTC,CASSLGLASSYEQYF,.,.,TRBJ2-7,TRBV7-2
TGTGCCAGCACCAAGGGGGACAGACCCTACGAGCAGTACTTC,CASTKGDRPYEQYF,.,TRBD1,TRBJ2-7,TRBV28
TGCGCCAGCAGCTTTGGAGGGGGCGGGGAAGAAAAACTGTTTTTT,CASSFGGGGEEKLFF,.,TRBD1,TRBJ1-4,TRBV5-1
TGCGCCAGCCGCAGGGACAGTAAAACAGATACGCAGTATTTT,CASRRDSKTDTQYF,.,TRBD1,TRBJ2-3,TRBV5-1
TGCGCCAGCAGCCAAGAAGGGGCGAACGAGCAGTACTTC,CASSQEGANEQYF,.,.,TRBJ2-7,TRBV4-1
TGTGCCAGCAGACCCGGACAGGGAAGGGCTTTCTTT,CASRPGQGRAFF,.,TRBD1,TRBJ1-1,TRBV6-5
TGTGCCAGCAGCTCGGGACAGGGGGGCTACGAGCAGTACTTC,CASSSGQGGYEQYF,.,TRBD1,TRBJ2-7,TRBV7-2
TGTGCCAGCAGTTTACCCGACGGGGAGGGAGTCAATGAGCAGTTCTTC,CASSLPDGEGVNEQFF,.,TRBD2,TRBJ2-1,TRBV28
TGTGCCAGCCGCCCGGGGACTAGCGGGCTAAGCACAGATACGCAGTATTTT,CASRPGTSGLSTDTQYF,few,TRBD2,TRBJ2-3,TRBV7-9
TGTGCCAGCAGCTCAGGGACAGGGGGCCATAATGAAAAACTGTTTTTT,CASSSGTGGHNEKLFF,.,TRBD1,TRBJ1-4,TRBV13
TGTGCCACCAGCAGAGATATACTAGCGGGAGGGGCCTCCTACGAGCAGTACTTC,CATSRDILAGGASYEQYF,.,TRBD2,TRBJ2-7,TRBV15
TGTGCCTGGAGGGGGCGGGGGCCCGGGGAGCTGTTTTTT,CAWRGRGPGELFF,.,.,TRBJ2-2,TRBV30
TGTGCCAGCAGCTTACTGGTACAGGGGCCCACTCTAAACTATGGCTACACCTTC,CASSLLVQGPTLNYGYTF,.,TRBD1,TRBJ1-2,TRBV7-2
TGTGCCAGCAGACGGGTAAACCAGCCCCAGCATTTT,CASRRVNQPQHF,.,.,TRBJ1-5,TRBV6-6
TGTGCCAGTAGTTCGGGGTACGCTGATACGCAGTATTTT,CASSSGYADTQYF,.,.,TRBJ2-3,TRBV19
TGTGCCAGCAGCGTAGGGGGGGAAGATACGCAGTATTTT,CASSVGGEDTQYF,few,.,TRBJ2-3,TRBV9
TGTGCCAGCAGCTCGCTGGGGGGTACCGATCAGCCCCAGCATTTT,CASSSLGGTDQPQHF,few,.,TRBJ1-5,TRBV7-6
TGTGCCAGCAGTTTAATGGGGAAGAGGGGGAACGAGCAGTACTTC,CASSLMGKRGNEQYF,.,.,TRBJ2-7,TRBV28
TGTGCCAGCAGCTCTCCGGGACAGGGGTGGGCCGGGGAGCTGTTTTTT,CASSSPGQGWAGELFF,.,TRBD1,TRBJ2-2,TRBV7-9
TGTGCCAGCAGTTTCGGAGGGAGCAATCAGCCCCAGCATTTT,CASSFGGSNQPQHF,.,.,TRBJ1-5,TRBV27
TGTGCCAGCAGCCCTGGCATTAGCGGGGGGGAACAAGAGACCCAGTACTTC,CASSPGISGGEQETQYF,.,TRBD2,TRBJ2-5,TRBV5-4
TGCGCCAGCAGTCTTCACCGAACTAGCCCGGGACTAGCGGGTGCACCGAACACCGGGGAGCTGTTTTTT,CASSLHRTSPGLAGAPNTGELFF,few,TRBD2,TRBJ2-2,TRBV23-1
TGTGCCAGCAGCTTACAGGGGTCTCGCGGCTACACCTTC,CASSLQGSRGYTF,.,.,TRBJ1-2,TRBV7-2
TGTGCCTGGAGTGGGGGGAAAAGGGGGACAGGGTCTCACGAGCAGTACTTC,CAWSGGKRGTGSHEQYF,.,TRBD1,TRBJ2-7,TRBV30
TGTGCCAGCAGCTTAGATCGTGGTCGGGATGAGCAGTTCTTC,CASSLDRGRDEQFF,.,.,TRBJ2-1,TRBV7-2